These 27 T cell receptor beta chains came from one sample sequenced in a study of cytomegalovirus exposure and HLA in healthy donors. PCR amplification relied on 60 Vbeta primers (plus 13 Jbeta primers). The data were produced by immunoSEQ multiplex PCR, yet TCRdb's version contains in-frame clones alone and is incomplete. The table lists some 130,000 clones, about three quarters of them singletons. What was sequenced was PBMCs. These receptors all stem from a male donor in good health and CMV-seropositive.

The V call is TRBV18, the J call TRBJ2-6; D gene unclear. This CDR3 is 18 amino acids long. The germline gives CDR1 KGHSH, CDR2 LQKENI. V dropped 2 bases and J dropped 0 bases, with 14 bases sitting between them. CDR3 nucleotides: TGTGCCAGCTCACCAGGCATGCGAGGAGTCTCTGGGGCCAACGTCCTGACTTTC. Its protein is CASSPGMRGVSGANVLTF.

The chain uses TRBV7-9 and TRBJ2-1; D might be TRBD1 (5 bases). This CDR3 region has 14 residues. The germline V gene has CDR1 SEHNR and CDR2 FQNEAQ (reference sequence). Trimming shortened V by 4 bases and J by 5 bases, and 12 bases separated the two germline ends. CDR3 loop: CASSSETDHNEQFF. In nucleotides, the CDR3 is TGTGCCAGCAGCTCCGAGACAGACCACAATGAGCAGTTCTTC. Looking up the rest from reference TRBV7-9 and TRBJ2-1 gives the full variable domain: DTGVSQNPRHKITKRGQNVTFRCDPISEHNRLYWYRQTLGQGPEFLTYFQNEAQLEKSRLLSDRFSAERPKGSFSTLEIQRTEQGDSAMYLCASSSETDHNEQFFGPGTRLTVL.

This clone showed up just once. The rearrangement links TRBV6-4 to TRBJ2-7; D call uncertain. Trimming took 10 bases from V and 5 from J, leaving 9 bases between them. The CDR3 sequence is 10 residues long. Germline CDR1 reads MRHNA; CDR2 reads SNTAGT. The CDR3 loop reads CAIPQDEQYF. The CDR3 nucleotides read TGTGCCATCCCCCAGGACGAGCAGTACTTC.

This clone was counted a single time. J is TRBJ1-6 and V is TRBV2; D is unresolved. CDR1 is SNHLY and CDR2 is FYNNEI in the germline V gene. The CDR3 has 15 amino acids. Between the trimmed V and J ends, which lost 6 bases and 7 bases, there was a span of 16 bases. The CDR3 protein is CASSLSHPENSPLHF. CDR3 sequence (DNA): TGTGCCAGCAGCTTAAGTCACCCGGAGAATTCACCCCTCCACTTT. The variable domain in full, completed from reference TRBV2 and TRBJ1-6, reads EPEVTQTPSHQVTQMGQEVILRCVPISNHLYFYWYRQILGQKVEFLVSFYNNEISEKSEIFDDQFSVERPDGSNFTLKIRSTKLEDSAMYFCASSLSHPENSPLHFGNGTRLTVT.

V usage is TRBV9 and J usage is TRBJ2-7, with 11 bases that match TRBD1. The CDR3 consists of 16 residues. The ends lost 2 bases at V and 5 bases at J; junction bases unmatched: 9. Germline values: CDR1 SGDLS, CDR2 YYNGEE. DNA for the CDR3: TGTGCCAGCAGCGTGGAACCGGGACAGGGGGGCCACGAGCAGTACTTC. Its protein is CASSVEPGQGGHEQYF.

CDR3 sequence (DNA): TGCAGCGTGGTGGACAGGGTCTACGAGCAGTACTTC. Translated, it gives CSVVDRVYEQYF. The chain combines TRBV29-1 with TRBJ2-7; 8 bases are shared with TRBD1. The germline V gene encodes CDR1 SQVTM and CDR2 ANQGSEA. V was pared by 6 bases and J by 3 bases, with 4 bases of the junction left unmatched. CDR3 size: 12 residues.

This chain links TRBV6-6 with TRBJ2-2, with D hard to call. Germline V CDR1 and CDR2: MNHNY, SVGAGI (reference sequence). Trimming removed 6 bases at V and 4 bases at J, with 3 bases between. There are 11 residues in the CDR3. The CDR3 region has the DNA TGTGCCAGCAGCCTCACCGGGGAGCTGTTTTTT. This codes for CASSLTGELFF.

V and J are TRBV13 and TRBJ2-2, with D perhaps matching TRBD1 (5 bases). V was pared by 3 bases and J by 0 bases, with 14 bases between. Per the germline V gene, CDR1 is PRHDT and CDR2 is FYEKMQ (reference sequence). The CDR3 covers 17 residues. The CDR3 here is CASSFMVDNTNTGELFF. Written as DNA, the CDR3 is TGTGCCAGCAGCTTTATGGTGGACAACACGAACACCGGGGAGCTGTTTTTT.

This clone has only a few counts. The genes are TRBV29-1 and TRBJ1-2, with unresolved D. CDR3 length: 12 residues. V lost 0 bases to trimming and J lost 4 bases, with 6 bases between them. Germline assignment: CDR1 SQVTM and CDR2 ANQGSEA. CDR3 sequence: CSVEDNSYGYTF. The CDR3 nucleotides are TGCAGCGTTGAAGATAACAGCTATGGCTACACCTTC.

The rearrangement links TRBV19 to TRBJ2-7, with a tentative D call TRBD2 (5 bases). The CDR3 runs 14 residues. Germline values: CDR1 LNHDA, CDR2 SQIVND (reference sequence). Trimming stripped 0 bases from V and 5 bases from J, with 11 bases between. The DNA for the CDR3 is TGTGCCAGTAGTATAGAACGGGGTTTCAACGAGCAGTACTTC. Translation gives CASSIERGFNEQYF.

A single count supports this clone. This chain joins TRBV9 and TRBJ2-3; D may be TRBD1 (6 bases). This CDR3 has 15 amino acids. With 0 bases removed from V and 8 bases from J, the gap between germline ends came to 16 bases. Germline lookup yields CDR1 SGDLS and CDR2 YYNGEE. CDR3 coding DNA: TGTGCCAGCAGCGTAGAGGGGACAACCAAGCTTACGCAGTATTTT. It is translated as CASSVEGTTKLTQYF. Full variable domain (missing parts from reference TRBV9 and TRBJ2-3): DSGVTQTPKHLITATGQRVTLRCSPRSGDLSVYWYQQSLDQGLQFLIQYYNGEERAKGNILERFSAQQFPDLHSELNLSSLELGDSALYFCASSVEGTTKLTQYFGPGTRLTVL.

This rearrangement joins TRBV9 to TRBJ2-1; 8 nucleotides agree with TRBD2. With V trimmed by 0 bases and J by 7 bases, 12 bases remained unmatched. There are 17 residues in the CDR3. CDR1 and CDR2 (germline): SGDLS, YYNGEE. CDR3 residues: CASSVGVMGLGENEQFF. CDR3 DNA: TGTGCCAGCAGCGTAGGGGTTATGGGACTAGGGGAGAATGAGCAGTTCTTC.

The chain employs TRBV6-1 and TRBJ2-1; 9 nucleotides agree with TRBD1. This CDR3 region has 15 residues. The V gene's germline CDR1 is MNHNS and CDR2 SASEGT. The trim removed 4 bases at V and 10 bases at J, leaving 11 bases unmatched. The CDR3 nucleotides are TGTGCCAGCAGTGCAACAGGGGGCGGGGGAGGGGAGCAGTTCTTC. Its translation: CASSATGGGGGEQFF.

The genes are TRBV7-3 and TRBJ2-5; perhaps TRBD1 as D (6 bases). There are 14 residues in the CDR3. In germline, CDR1 is SGHTA, CDR2 FQGTGA. With 5 bases removed from V and 5 bases from J, the gap between germline ends came to 15 bases. In DNA form, the CDR3 reads TGTGCCAGCAGCCCTCAGGGGATTGGGGAGACCCAGTACTTC. It yields the protein CASSPQGIGETQYF. Full variable domain (outside the CDR3, taken from reference TRBV7-3 and TRBJ2-5): GAGVSQTPSNKVTEKGKYVELRCDPISGHTALYWYRQSLGQGPEFLIYFQGTGAADDSGLPNDRFFAVRPEGSVSTLKIQRTERGDSAVYLCASSPQGIGETQYFGPGTRLLVL.

The chain combines TRBV5-4 with TRBJ2-3, with 10 bases aligning to TRBD2. The germline V gene encodes CDR1 SGHNT and CDR2 YYREEE (reference sequence). V gave up 4 bases and J gave up 6 bases; unmatched junction bases: 11. The CDR3 contains 16 residues. The CDR3 here is CASSTTSGVVSDTQYF. The CDR3 DNA is TGTGCCAGCAGCACTACTAGCGGGGTCGTGTCGGATACGCAGTATTTT.

This chain connects TRBV28 to TRBJ2-2; possible D gene TRBD2, 6 bases. Germline CDR1 and CDR2: MDHEN and SYDVKM. The CDR3 consists of 16 residues. V lost 7 bases to trimming and J lost 5 bases, with 20 bases between them. The CDR3: CASNSGSRGGTGELFF. As DNA, the CDR3 is TGTGCCAGCAACTCGGGGTCTAGGGGAGGAACCGGGGAGCTGTTTTTT.

The CDR3 sequence: CASSLDWGGRSGNTIYF. Here the CDR3 DNA reads TGTGCCAGCAGCTTAGATTGGGGGGGCCGCTCTGGAAACACCATATATTTT. The rearrangement joins TRBV11-2 to TRBJ1-3; the D gene is possibly TRBD1 (6 bases). Germline CDR1 and CDR2: SGHAT and FQNNGV. This CDR3 has 17 residues. Trimming shortened V by 0 bases and J by 0 bases, and 12 bases separated the two germline ends.

The chain uses TRBV7-3 and TRBJ2-7; 7 bases fit TRBD2. The CDR3 runs 15 residues. Germline V lookup: CDR1 SGHTA, CDR2 FQGTGA. Trimming at V came to 3 bases and at J to 7 bases, leaving 12 bases not matched to a gene. CDR3 protein: CASSLTGTTVGEQYF. CDR3 coding DNA: TGTGCCAGCAGCTTGACCGGGACTACGGTGGGTGAGCAGTACTTC. Complete variable domain (other parts from reference TRBV7-3 and TRBJ2-7): GAGVSQTPSNKVTEKGKYVELRCDPISGHTALYWYRQSLGQGPEFLIYFQGTGAADDSGLPNDRFFAVRPEGSVSTLKIQRTERGDSAVYLCASSLTGTTVGEQYFGPGTRLTVT.

The chain uses TRBV2 and TRBJ1-1, with 8 bases aligning to TRBD1. Germline V gives CDR1 SNHLY, CDR2 FYNNEI. V lost 8 bases, J lost 5 bases, and 10 bases stayed unmatched. The CDR3 contains 14 residues. CDR3 loop: CASGKGQGSTEAFF. The CDR3, as DNA: TGTGCCAGCGGGAAAGGACAGGGTAGTACTGAAGCTTTCTTT.

The chain couples TRBV11-2 to TRBJ2-5; 10 nucleotides match TRBD2. Trimming removed 2 bases from V and 5 bases from J; junction bases left unmatched: 8. Per the germline V gene, CDR1 is SGHAT and CDR2 is FQNNGV. CDR3 length equals 16 residues. The CDR3 spells CASSLFQRGGRETQYF. The CDR3 DNA follows: TGTGCCAGCAGCTTATTTCAGCGGGGGGGCCGCGAGACCCAGTACTTC.

This chain uses TRBV28 with TRBJ2-7; D uncertain. Germline CDR1 is MDHEN and CDR2 is SYDVKM. Trimming left V 3 bases short and J 2 bases short, with 8 bases between. This CDR3 is 13 amino acids long. This chain's CDR3 is CASSFARTYEQYF. CDR3 bases: TGTGCCAGCAGTTTCGCCAGAACCTACGAGCAGTACTTC.

This clone was recorded once. J is TRBJ2-6 and V is TRBV19; 10 bases match TRBD1. This CDR3 is built from 18 residues. The trim removed 3 bases at V and 4 bases at J, leaving 9 bases unmatched. The germline gives CDR1 LNHDA, CDR2 SQIVND (reference sequence). CDR3 sequence reads: CASSILTGGATGANVLTF. CDR3 sequence (DNA): TGTGCCAGTAGTATTTTGACAGGGGGCGCGACGGGGGCCAACGTCCTGACTTTC.

The chain combines TRBV19 with TRBJ1-5; possibly TRBD1 for D (5 bases). The CDR3 contains 16 residues. The V end was cut by 3 bases, the J end by 2 bases, with 14 bases between. Germline values: CDR1 LNHDA, CDR2 SQIVND (reference sequence). For the CDR3, the DNA is TGTGCCAGTAGTATCCCCGCAGGGCAGCGCAATCAGCCCCAGCATTTT. It specifies CASSIPAGQRNQPQHF.

The chain has TRBV27 and TRBJ1-1; no clear D. The CDR3 is 15 amino acids. V was pared by 4 bases and J by 1 base, with 13 bases between. Per germline, CDR1 MNHEY and CDR2 SMNVEV (reference sequence). CDR3 coding DNA: TGTGCCAGCAGTTCTCAACAGACCCAGAACACTGAAGCTTTCTTT. This encodes CASSSQQTQNTEAFF.

In this sample, this clone turned up a few times. The V gene is TRBV7-9, the J gene TRBJ1-4; D is perhaps TRBD1 (5 bases). The CDR3 spans 14 residues. Germline V gene lookup returns CDR1 SEHNR and CDR2 FQNEAQ (reference sequence). Trimming shortened V by 1 base and J by 8 bases, and 11 bases separated the two germline ends. The CDR3 coding sequence is TGTGCCAGCAGCTTAGGGGGCCCGGCGGAAAAACTGTTTTTT. Its translation: CASSLGGPAEKLFF.

This sequence joins TRBV27 and TRBJ2-5; the D gene is possibly TRBD2 (6 bases). Trimming left V 4 bases short and J 5 bases short, with 17 bases between. Per germline, CDR1 MNHEY and CDR2 SMNVEV (reference sequence). This CDR3 is 15 amino acids long. In DNA form, the CDR3 reads TGTGCCAGCAGTTCCGCATGGAGGGATCAGGAGACCCAGTACTTC. Encoded protein: CASSSAWRDQETQYF.

This clone turned up a few times. The chain links TRBV12-2 to TRBJ1-2; TRBD1, the D gene given by the table, was not confirmed from the DNA. TRBV12-2 is a known pseudogene. The CDR3 loop spans 20 amino acids. The CDR3 loop is CASRLGRGDSGGTTNYGYTF. In DNA form, the CDR3 reads TGTGCAAGTCGCTTGGGAAGGGGGGATTCAGGGGGCACAACTAACTATGGCTACACCTTC.